These T cell receptor beta chains were read from a single sample in a study of T cell responses to AZD1222 COVID-19 vaccine. This table comes from immunoSEQ multiplex PCR, and its TCRdb copy is limited to in-frame clones, with some not included. The sample has more than 85,000 clones, 70% to 85% seen once; the top ten hold around 21%. The sample consisted of peripheral blood, taken on day 0 of AZD1222 vaccination. These TCRs come from an adult in good health. CDR3s include the opening cysteine and the closing phenylalanine or tryptophan. D genes are given only for firm matches. Expanded clones are given a class, and other clones once, few, many or no size at all.

cdr3_aa,cdr3_nt,d_call,clone_size,v_call,j_call
CASSARTVQETQYF,TGTGCCAGCAGCGCCCGGACTGTACAAGAGACCCAGTACTTC,-,few,TRBV7-8,TRBJ2-5
CASKDGSTTNEKLFF,TGTGCCAGTAAGGACGGATCAACAACTAATGAAAAACTGTTTTTT,-,-,TRBV19,TRBJ1-4
CASREGLNTGELFF,TGCGCCAGCAGGGAGGGACTGAACACCGGGGAGCTGTTTTTT,-,once,TRBV10-1,TRBJ2-2
CASSPLAGFLDTQYF,TGTGCCAGCAGCCCCTTGGCGGGATTTCTCGATACGCAGTATTTT,-,-,TRBV5-5,TRBJ2-3
CASSLTGVDSPLHF,TGTGCCAGCAGCCTGACAGGGGTTGACTCACCCCTCCACTTT,TRBD1,-,TRBV7-9,TRBJ1-6
CASSIGLAGWQFF,TGTGCCAGTAGTATCGGACTAGCGGGATGGCAGTTCTTC,TRBD2,-,TRBV19,TRBJ2-1
CATSRDRGAYEQYF,TGTGCCACCAGCAGAGATAGGGGGGCCTACGAGCAGTACTTC,-,-,TRBV15,TRBJ2-7
CASSLGTSGSPETQYF,TGTGCCAGCAGCTTGGGGACTAGCGGGTCCCCGGAGACCCAGTACTTC,TRBD2,-,TRBV5-8,TRBJ2-5
CASTGRTTNEKLFF,TGTGCCAGCACCGGACGCACAACTAATGAAAAACTGTTTTTT,-,-,TRBV6-5,TRBJ1-4
CASSELGPVLTF,TGTGCCAGCAGTGAATTGGGGCCCGTCCTGACTTTC,-,-,TRBV6-1,TRBJ2-6
CASSTQQGRNEKLFF,TGTGCCAGCAGTACCCAACAGGGAAGGAATGAAAAACTGTTTTTT,-,-,TRBV6-5,TRBJ1-4
CASSSITGELFF,TGTGCCAGCAGTTCCATCACCGGGGAGCTGTTTTTT,-,-,TRBV27,TRBJ2-2
CASSSPSADTQYF,TGCGCCAGCAGCTCCCCATCCGCAGATACGCAGTATTTT,-,few,TRBV5-1,TRBJ2-3
CASSSGGANQETQYF,TGTGCCAGCAGCTCCGGCGGGGCAAATCAAGAGACCCAGTACTTC,-,few,TRBV7-2,TRBJ2-5
CASSRTLRTSPLHF,TGTGCCAGCAGCAGGACCCTACGAACCTCACCCCTCCACTTT,-,-,TRBV7-9,TRBJ1-6
CASSLTRDTQYF,TGTGCCAGCAGTTTAACCCGAGATACGCAGTATTTT,-,-,TRBV7-2,TRBJ2-3
CASSATGFLGYTF,TGTGCCAGCAGCGCAACAGGGTTTTTGGGCTACACCTTC,-,-,TRBV9,TRBJ1-2
CASGDRDSYEQYF,TGTGCTAGTGGCGACAGGGACTCCTACGAGCAGTACTTC,TRBD1,-,TRBV12-5,TRBJ2-7
CASSPSGQGSPNEKLFF,TGTGCCAGCTCACCATCGGGACAGGGGTCACCTAATGAAAAACTGTTTTTT,TRBD1,many,TRBV18,TRBJ1-4
CASRSGTGDNSPLHF,TGTGCCAGCAGATCCGGGACAGGGGATAATTCACCCCTCCACTTT,TRBD1,once,TRBV6-5,TRBJ1-6
CASSLPTGYQPQHF,TGTGCCAGCAGTTTACCGACAGGGTATCAGCCCCAGCATTTT,TRBD1,-,TRBV28,TRBJ1-5
CASSIGQGGTEAFF,TGTGCCAGTAGTATAGGACAGGGAGGGACTGAAGCTTTCTTT,TRBD1,-,TRBV19,TRBJ1-1
CASSQDHLAGAVNNEQFF,TGTGCCAGCAGCCAAGACCACCTAGCGGGAGCGGTCAACAATGAGCAGTTCTTC,TRBD2,-,TRBV3-1/TRBV3-2,TRBJ2-1
CASSFSGGEQFF,TGTGCCAGCAGTTTCTCGGGCGGCGAGCAGTTCTTC,-,few,TRBV28,TRBJ2-1
CASSLRAMNTEAFF,TGTGCCAGCAGCTTACGGGCGATGAACACTGAAGCTTTCTTT,-,-,TRBV11-2,TRBJ1-1
CASSRLGEDQPQHF,TGTGCCAGCTCACGTCTAGGGGAGGATCAGCCCCAGCATTTT,-,-,TRBV18,TRBJ1-5
CASSQGLAAYNEQFF,TGCGCCAGCAGCCAAGGTCTAGCCGCCTACAATGAGCAGTTCTTC,-,once,TRBV4-1,TRBJ2-1
CASSLTSGSSQFF,TGTGCCAGCAGTTTGACTAGCGGGAGTTCTCAGTTCTTC,TRBD2,-,TRBV25-1,TRBJ2-1
CASSNPTGVYGYTF,TGTGCCAGCAGTAACCCGACAGGGGTCTATGGCTACACCTTC,TRBD1,few,TRBV6-5,TRBJ1-2
CASSLHPGQGAEAFF,TGTGCCAGTAGTCTGCACCCGGGGCAGGGGGCGGAAGCTTTCTTT,TRBD1,-,TRBV19,TRBJ1-1
CASGPGLARDEQFF,TGTGCTAGTGGTCCGGGACTAGCGAGGGATGAGCAGTTCTTC,TRBD2,-,TRBV12-5,TRBJ2-1
CSASGVGETGNQPQHF,TGCAGTGCTAGTGGTGTGGGGGAGACGGGCAATCAGCCCCAGCATTTT,-,-,TRBV20-1,TRBJ1-5
CASSEGITNEKLFF,TGTGCCAGCAGTGAGGGTATCACTAATGAAAAACTGTTTTTT,-,few,TRBV2,TRBJ1-4
CASQGGGATNEKLFF,TGTGCCAGCCAGGGGGGTGGCGCAACTAATGAAAAACTGTTTTTT,TRBD1,-,TRBV19,TRBJ1-4
CSASNVFSGNYNEQFF,TGCAGTGCTAGTAACGTCTTTAGCGGGAACTACAATGAGCAGTTCTTC,TRBD2,once,TRBV20-1,TRBJ2-1
CASSSTGSYNEQFF,TGTGCCAGCAGTTCTACAGGGTCCTACAATGAGCAGTTCTTC,-,-,TRBV28,TRBJ2-1
CASSLIGGSYNEQFF,TGTGCCAGCAGCTTGATAGGGGGCTCCTACAATGAGCAGTTCTTC,-,-,TRBV5-6,TRBJ2-1
CSVGSTEETQYF,TGCAGCGTTGGATCGACGGAAGAGACCCAGTACTTC,-,-,TRBV29-1,TRBJ2-5
CATSRDDGAVGYGYTF,TGTGCCACCAGCAGAGATGATGGGGCTGTCGGGTATGGCTACACCTTC,-,few,TRBV15,TRBJ1-2
CASSYSRDPGDSPLHF,TGTGCCAGCAGCTACTCACGGGACCCGGGGGATTCACCCCTCCACTTT,-,-,TRBV28,TRBJ1-6
CASSWMTGTNTGELFF,TGTGCCAGCAGTTGGATGACAGGCACGAACACCGGGGAGCTGTTTTTT,-,-,TRBV2,TRBJ2-2
CATTGGTSGANVLTF,TGTGCCACCACCGGGGGTACATCTGGGGCCAACGTCCTGACTTTC,-,-,TRBV19,TRBJ2-6
CASSSQGASYGANVLTF,TGTGCCAGCAGCTCACAGGGGGCATCATATGGGGCCAACGTCCTGACTTTC,TRBD1,-,TRBV5-5,TRBJ2-6
CAWRKGGGPADTQYF,TGTGCCTGGAGAAAGGGGGGAGGCCCGGCAGATACGCAGTATTTT,-,-,TRBV30,TRBJ2-3
CASSLGHSSGSYYEQYF,TGTGCCAGCAGCTTAGGGCATTCGAGCGGGAGTTACTACGAGCAGTACTTC,TRBD2,-,TRBV11-2,TRBJ2-7
CASSLLPGELFF,TGTGCCAGCAGCTTACTTCCCGGGGAGCTGTTTTTT,-,few,TRBV7-9,TRBJ2-2
CASSPGWGAGELFF,TGTGCCAGCAGCCCCGGGTGGGGGGCCGGGGAGCTGTTTTTT,-,-,TRBV7-2,TRBJ2-2
CASSASGANVLTF,TGCGCCAGCTCGGCCTCTGGGGCCAACGTCCTGACTTTC,-,-,TRBV10-2,TRBJ2-6
CSVSGDGNQPQHF,TGCAGCGTTTCGGGGGACGGCAATCAGCCCCAGCATTTT,-,-,TRBV29-1,TRBJ1-5
CASSSQSSGNTIYF,TGCGCCAGCAGTTCGCAGAGCTCTGGAAACACCATATATTTT,-,-,TRBV5-1,TRBJ1-3
CATSRDRKKNRANYGYTF,TGTGCCACCAGCAGAGATAGAAAGAAAAACAGGGCTAACTATGGCTACACCTTC,-,-,TRBV15,TRBJ1-2
CASTQGDTQYF,TGTGCCAGCACCCAGGGAGATACGCAGTATTTT,-,-,TRBV6-6,TRBJ2-3
CASSEQGADYGYTF,TGCGCCAGCAGTGAACAGGGGGCGGACTATGGCTACACCTTC,TRBD1,-,TRBV10-2,TRBJ1-2
CASSWTGGPRTGELFF,TGTGCCAGCTCATGGACAGGGGGCCCTCGCACCGGGGAGCTGTTTTTT,TRBD1,-,TRBV18,TRBJ2-2
CASSLEGETNTGELFF,TGTGCCAGCAGCTTAGAGGGCGAAACGAACACCGGGGAGCTGTTTTTT,-,-,TRBV7-9,TRBJ2-2
CAWSTGSPQETQYF,TGTGCCTGGTCAACAGGGTCTCCCCAAGAGACCCAGTACTTC,-,-,TRBV30,TRBJ2-5
CASRSTASKQYF,TGTGCCAGCAGGTCGACAGCATCCAAGCAGTACTTC,-,-,TRBV6-5,TRBJ2-7
CASSFIQEGGYTF,TGTGCCAGCAGCTTTATCCAGGAGGGAGGCTACACCTTC,-,-,TRBV7-9,TRBJ1-2
CASTPGTGHQPQHF,TGTGCCAGCACCCCAGGGACAGGGCATCAGCCCCAGCATTTT,TRBD1,-,TRBV28,TRBJ1-5